A single T cell receptor (beta chain) is shown here with its context. No antigen is known for it. The CDR3 is made up of 15 amino acids. V was pared by 2 bases and J by 6 bases, with 15 bases between. CDR1 and CDR2 from the germline V gene are SEHNR and FQNEAQ (reference sequence). The source of the sample is a study of cytomegalovirus exposure and HLA in healthy donors. The repertoire was sequenced with immunoSEQ multiplex PCR; TCRdb's copy has only in-frame clones and lacks some. The sample lists approximately 110,000 clones, 90% to 95% occurring once. General study findings and limits: Rarity marked most TCR sequences, yet some public TCRs occurred in many donors. Researchers reported that three CMV-associated chains were confirmed in vitro as CMV antigen-specific.

This TCR was sampled from a woman between 18 and 29 years old in good health and CMV-seronegative. The rearrangement joins TRBV7-9 to TRBJ2-3, with a weak D call TRBD2 (7 bases). Material: PBMCs. The CDR3 loop reads CASSLSGGPLDTQYF. The CDR3 DNA sequence: TGTGCCAGCAGCTTATCCGGGGGGCCCTTGGATACGCAGTATTTT.